The 21 T cell receptor beta chains listed next were all sequenced from one sample in a study of response to subunit inactivated influenza vaccine. TCRdb passed the RT-PCR reads through MiXCR, listing each CDR3 protein once. The sample lists about 310,000 distinct CDR3 sequences; 21% were seen once. The specimen comprised PBMCs from blood, sampled approximately 20 months after vaccination. Receptors originate from a man aged 45-69 years who received an inactivated influenza vaccine.

This sequence joins TRBV25-1 and TRBJ1-5; D gene unclear. V was cut by 5 bases and J by 3 bases, with 8 bases left in between. CDR1 is MGHDK, CDR2 SYGVNS, per germline. The CDR3 extends over 13 amino acids. CDR3 sequence reads: CASSQEINQPQHF. DNA for the CDR3: TGTGCCAGCAGTCAAGAGATCAATCAGCCCCAGCATTTT.

The V gene is TRBV29-1, the J gene TRBJ2-2; maybe TRBD2 (6 bases). The CDR3 loop spans 13 amino acids. Germline-derived CDR1 and CDR2 are SQVTM and ANQGSEA. Deletions cut 7 bases from V and 1 base from J, with 10 bases between. The CDR3 spells CSAGTGNTGELFF. Written as DNA, the CDR3 is TGCAGCGCCGGGACTGGGAACACCGGGGAGCTGTTTTTT.

This clonotype was seen only a few times. The chain joins TRBV29-1 to TRBJ2-2; 9 bases line up with TRBD1. CDR1 and CDR2 from the germline V gene are SQVTM and ANQGSEA. CDR3 length: 14 amino acids. Germline trimming cut 5 bases from V and 5 bases from J; bases unmatched to any gene: 6. The CDR3 nucleotides are TGCAGCGTTCCAACAGGGGGCGAGACCGGGGAGCTGTTTTTT. It encodes CSVPTGGETGELFF.

This clonotype was observed a handful of times. This chain links TRBV20-1 with TRBJ1-2; 7 nucleotides agree with TRBD1. V gave up 3 bases and J gave up 5 bases; unmatched junction bases: 6. The germline CDR1 and CDR2 sequences are DFQATT and SNEGSKA (reference sequence). The CDR3 covers 13 residues. As DNA, the CDR3 is TGCAGTGCTAGCCGGGACAGACTTTATGGCTACACCTTC. Protein sequence: CSASRDRLYGYTF.

This clonotype was seen many times. The chain uses TRBV11-1 and TRBJ2-1; D is perhaps TRBD1 (6 bases). Trimming stripped 4 bases from V and 2 bases from J, with 9 bases between. Germline CDR1 is SGHAT and CDR2 is FQDESV (reference sequence). CDR3 length: 14 amino acids. CDR3 region: CASSSRDTYNEQFF. The CDR3 DNA reads TGTGCCAGCAGCTCACGGGACACCTACAATGAGCAGTTCTTC.

Ten or more counts support this clonotype. The chain employs TRBV6-2 or TRBV6-3 and TRBJ1-5, with D perhaps TRBD1 (6 bases). This CDR3 spans 13 amino acids. V dropped 6 bases and J dropped 7 bases, with 13 bases sitting between them. Germline CDR1 MNHEY, CDR2 SVGEGT. The CDR3 DNA is TGTGCCAGCAGCGAACAGGGCTCCCAGCCCCAGCATTTT. It specifies CASSEQGSQPQHF.

This clonotype has just a few counts. The chain employs TRBV30 and TRBJ1-1; a weak D match, TRBD1 (5 bases). V was cut by 4 bases and J by 1 base, with 13 bases left in between. The germline V gene has CDR1 GTSNPN and CDR2 SVGIG (reference sequence). The CDR3 is made up of 14 amino acids. CDR3 in DNA: TGTGCCTGGAACTCCAGGGTGGGGAACACTGAAGCTTTCTTT. It encodes CAWNSRVGNTEAFF.

This clonotype was picked up many times. This chain joins TRBV20-1 and TRBJ1-1; D gene unclear. Trimming cost V 6 bases and J 4 bases, with 12 bases left between them. CDR1 DFQATT and CDR2 SNEGSKA come from the germline V gene (reference sequence). The CDR3 runs 12 residues. This CDR3 is CSAPLEGTEAFF. The CDR3 nucleotides read TGCAGTGCCCCGTTGGAGGGCACTGAAGCTTTCTTT.

Many counts were recorded for this clonotype. This chain uses TRBV5-1 with TRBJ1-2; tentative D call: TRBD1 (5 bases). Germline CDR1 reads SGHRS; CDR2 reads YFSETQ. CDR3 length equals 14 residues. Trimming stripped 3 bases from V and 4 bases from J, with 13 bases between. The CDR3 nucleotides are TGCGCCAGCAGCTCCAACGGGGACGGCTATGGCTACACCTTC. It yields the protein CASSSNGDGYGYTF.

This chain links TRBV6-2 or TRBV6-3 with TRBJ1-1, with D perhaps TRBD1 (5 bases). V lost 4 bases and J 0 bases, leaving 21 bases between the germline ends. Germline V gene lookup returns CDR1 MNHEY and CDR2 SVGEGT. The CDR3 runs to 18 residues. This CDR3 is CASSSGRSSTAMNTEAFF. CDR3 nucleotides: TGTGCCAGCAGTTCGGGACGAAGCTCGACCGCCATGAACACTGAAGCTTTCTTT.

The chain links TRBV20-1 to TRBJ1-1; perhaps TRBD1 as D (5 bases). Germline lookup yields CDR1 DFQATT and CDR2 SNEGSKA (reference sequence). This CDR3 comprises 13 residues. Trimming pared 3 bases from V and 4 bases from J, leaving 12 bases between. CDR3 nucleotide sequence: TGCAGTGCTAGGCGGGGGTTTTTCACTGAAGCTTTCTTT. Translated, it gives CSARRGFFTEAFF.

J is TRBJ2-1 and V is TRBV20-1; TRBD2 matches at 11 bases. This CDR3 spans 14 amino acids. V lost 6 bases and J lost 6; bases outside the gene matches: 7. CDR1 is DFQATT and CDR2 is SNEGSKA in the germline V gene (reference sequence). The CDR3 spells CSAPLGLAVNEQFF. CDR3 DNA: TGCAGTGCGCCCCTGGGACTAGCGGTCAATGAGCAGTTCTTC.

This clonotype was seen only a few times. J is TRBJ2-2 and V is TRBV6-5; 7 nucleotides align to TRBD1. Trimming removed 3 bases from V and 9 bases from J; junction bases left unmatched: 13. This CDR3 region has 16 residues. Germline CDR1 and CDR2: MNHEY and SVGAGI. The CDR3 here is CASSYTDRLQTRELFF. CDR3 nucleotide sequence: TGTGCCAGCAGTTATACGGACAGGCTCCAAACCAGGGAGCTGTTTTTT.

With regard to this clonotype: This clone may be a read error of a much larger clone one base away. The chain recombines TRBV4-3 with TRBJ1-1; D call uncertain. The CDR3 has 15 residues. From germline, CDR1 is LGHNA and CDR2 YSLEER. The CDR3 DNA sequence: TGCGCCAGCAGCCAAGCTTCGACGAGGAACACTAAAGCTTTCTTT. This codes for CASSQASTRNTKAFF.

This clonotype was seen more than once but under ten times. CDR3 amino acids: CAWSPSPGREAFF. In DNA form, the CDR3 reads TGTGCCTGGAGTCCCAGCCCAGGGCGTGAAGCTTTCTTT. V and J are TRBV30 and TRBJ1-1; the D gene is possibly TRBD1 (5 bases). The CDR3 length is 13 residues. Looked up from germline, CDR1 is GTSNPN and CDR2 is SVGIG (reference sequence). V lost 2 bases and J lost 7, with 14 bases in between.

The table lists this clonotype with many counts. This chain connects TRBV14 to TRBJ1-2; D not resolved. This CDR3 is 13 amino acids long. With 1 base removed from V and 0 bases from J, the gap between germline ends came to 3 bases. CDR1 is SGHDN and CDR2 is FVKESK in the germline V gene. CDR3 protein: CASSQVANYGYTF. CDR3 DNA: TGTGCCAGCAGCCAAGTAGCTAACTATGGCTACACCTTC.

The chain is built from TRBV6-2 or TRBV6-3 and TRBJ2-7, with TRBD2 identical over 10 bases. Germline V gene sequence: CDR1 MNHEY, CDR2 SVGEGT. V gave up 6 bases and J gave up 0 bases; unmatched junction bases: 8. The CDR3 is 16 residues long. CDR3 amino acids: CASRGSGRGTSYEQYF. In DNA form, the CDR3 reads TGTGCCAGCAGGGGAAGCGGGAGGGGAACCTCCTACGAGCAGTACTTC.

This clonotype came up a few times. The CDR3 region is CASRSFKGGNTEAFF. CDR3 nucleotide sequence: TGTGCCAGCAGAAGCTTCAAAGGGGGGAACACTGAAGCTTTCTTT. The rearrangement joins TRBV6-4 to TRBJ1-1; weak D call: TRBD1 (6 bases). Germline V gene data show CDR1 as MRHNA and CDR2 as SNTAGT. The CDR3 is 15 amino acids. Trimming removed 6 bases at V and 1 base at J, with 15 bases between.

The chain is built from TRBV10-3 and TRBJ2-1, with TRBD2 as a possible D gene (5 bases). V lost 4 bases and J 7 bases, leaving 5 bases between the germline ends. CDR3 length: 11 amino acids. Germline V gene lookup returns CDR1 ENHRY and CDR2 SYGVKD. The chain's CDR3 is CAISAGNEQFF. The DNA for the CDR3 is TGTGCCATCAGTGCGGGGAATGAGCAGTTCTTC.

The rearrangement uses TRBV3-1 and TRBJ2-2; 7 bases are shared with TRBD2. The V segment lost 0 bases and the J segment 0 bases; nucleotides outside the gene matches: 1. The CDR3 sequence is 16 residues long. CDR1 and CDR2 (germline): LGHDT, YNNKEL (reference sequence). The CDR3: CASSQERGANTGELFF. The DNA of the CDR3 is TGTGCCAGCAGCCAAGAACGGGGGGCGAACACCGGGGAGCTGTTTTTT.

The chain links TRBV6-2 or TRBV6-3 to TRBJ1-5, with a possible D match to TRBD1 (5 bases). V was cut by 5 bases and J by 2 bases, with 22 bases left in between. Germline loops: CDR1 MNHEY, CDR2 SVGEGT. The CDR3 totals 18 residues. This chain's CDR3 is CASSNTDSWSPGNQPQHF. The CDR3 coding sequence is TGTGCCAGCAGTAACACCGACAGCTGGTCTCCTGGCAATCAGCCCCAGCATTTT.